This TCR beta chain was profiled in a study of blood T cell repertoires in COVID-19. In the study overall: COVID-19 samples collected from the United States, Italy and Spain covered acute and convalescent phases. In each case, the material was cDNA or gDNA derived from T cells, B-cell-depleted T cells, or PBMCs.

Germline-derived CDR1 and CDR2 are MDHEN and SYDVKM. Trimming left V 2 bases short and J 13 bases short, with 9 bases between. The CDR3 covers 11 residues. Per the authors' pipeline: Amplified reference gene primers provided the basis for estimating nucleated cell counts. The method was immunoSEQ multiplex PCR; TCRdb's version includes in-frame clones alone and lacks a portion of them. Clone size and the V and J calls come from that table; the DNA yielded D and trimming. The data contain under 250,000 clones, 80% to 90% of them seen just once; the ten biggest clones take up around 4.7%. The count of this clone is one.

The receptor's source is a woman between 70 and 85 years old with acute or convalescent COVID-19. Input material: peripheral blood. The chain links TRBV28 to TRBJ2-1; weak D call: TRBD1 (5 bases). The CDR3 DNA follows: TGTGCCAGCAGTTTAAGGGGAATTCAGTTCTTC. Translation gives CASSLRGIQFF.